This T cell receptor (beta chain) was identified in a study of shared clonotypes between healthy human individuals. The overall study: Each donor contributed plates that comprised three CD4 naive, three CD4 memory, two CD8 naive and one CD8 memory. Study outcomes and limitations: The naive CD4 repertoires of a few donors were compared, and approximately 4.7% of clonotypes were shared. Clonotype sharing among donors, it was expected, would be affected by sequencing depth.

This CDR3 contains 15 residues. The V and J ends lost 2 bases and 6 bases respectively, with 16 bases between them. Per the germline V gene, CDR1 is MDHEN and CDR2 is SYDVKM. Assay: immunoSEQ multiplex PCR; the TCRdb copy retains only in-frame clones and omits some. The sample contains fewer than 2.5 million clones, roughly 93% of which appear only once. With respect to this clone: Its specificity is not known.

Those who donated were healthy HIV-negative adults, with no recent acute infections or vaccinations reported. This rearrangement joins TRBV28 to TRBJ1-2, with a weak D call TRBD1 (6 bases). The source of this sequence is a man aged 18 to 29 in good health. Some clones in this sample may be carry-over from other donors' samples. Sequenced input: naive CD4+ T cells from PBMCs. Stated subset: CD45RA+ positively selected. This chain's CDR3 is CASSLPQLGADGYTF. Written as DNA, the CDR3 is TGTGCCAGCAGTTTACCCCAGTTGGGGGCGGATGGCTACACCTTC.